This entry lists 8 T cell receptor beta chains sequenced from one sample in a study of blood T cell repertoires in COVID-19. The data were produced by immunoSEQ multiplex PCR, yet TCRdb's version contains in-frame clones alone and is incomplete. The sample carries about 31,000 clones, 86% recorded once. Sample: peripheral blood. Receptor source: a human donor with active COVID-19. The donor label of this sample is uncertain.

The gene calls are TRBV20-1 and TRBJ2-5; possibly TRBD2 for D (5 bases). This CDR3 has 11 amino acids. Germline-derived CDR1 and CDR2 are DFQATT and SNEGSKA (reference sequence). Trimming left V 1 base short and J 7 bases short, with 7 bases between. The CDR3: CSARAAGTQYF. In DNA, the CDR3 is TGCAGTGCTAGAGCGGCGGGGACCCAGTACTTC.

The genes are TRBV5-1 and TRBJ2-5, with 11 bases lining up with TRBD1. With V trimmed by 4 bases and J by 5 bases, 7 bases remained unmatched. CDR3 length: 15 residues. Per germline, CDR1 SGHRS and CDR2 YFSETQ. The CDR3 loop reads CASSEGTGGSETQYF. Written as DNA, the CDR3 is TGCGCCAGCAGCGAAGGGACAGGGGGTAGCGAGACCCAGTACTTC.

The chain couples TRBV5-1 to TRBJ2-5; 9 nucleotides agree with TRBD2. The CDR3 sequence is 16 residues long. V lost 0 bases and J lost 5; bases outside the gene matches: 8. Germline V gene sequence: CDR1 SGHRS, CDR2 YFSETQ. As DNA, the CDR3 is TGCGCCAGCAGCTTGGAGAGCGGGGGGATTCGGGAGACCCAGTACTTC. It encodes CASSLESGGIRETQYF.

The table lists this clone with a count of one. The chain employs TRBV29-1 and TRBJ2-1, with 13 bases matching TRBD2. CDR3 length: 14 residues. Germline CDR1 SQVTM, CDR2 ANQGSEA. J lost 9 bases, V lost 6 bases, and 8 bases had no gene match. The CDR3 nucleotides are TGCAGCGTCGCACCGGGACTAGCGGGATCTGAGCAGTTCTTC. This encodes CSVAPGLAGSEQFF.

The CDR3 protein is CASCLSAGGGYEQYF. The CDR3 DNA follows: TGTGCCAGCTGCCTGAGCGCGGGAGGCGGCTACGAGCAGTACTTC. The chain links TRBV6-5 to TRBJ2-7, with TRBD2 matching over 8 bases. Germline-derived CDR1 and CDR2 are MNHEY and SVGAGI. The V and J ends lost 8 bases and 3 bases, in that order; junction bases with no gene match: 12. The CDR3 has 15 residues.

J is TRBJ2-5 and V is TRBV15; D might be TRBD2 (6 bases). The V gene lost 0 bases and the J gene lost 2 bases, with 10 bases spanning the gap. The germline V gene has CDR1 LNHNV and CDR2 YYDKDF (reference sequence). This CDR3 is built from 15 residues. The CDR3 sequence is CATSRDTLAQETQYF. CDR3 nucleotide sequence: TGTGCCACCAGCAGAGATACACTAGCTCAAGAGACCCAGTACTTC. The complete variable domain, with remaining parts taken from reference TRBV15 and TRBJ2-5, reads DAMVIQNPRYQVTQFGKPVTLSCSQTLNHNVMYWYQQKSSQAPKLLFHYYDKDFNNEADTPDNFQSRRPNTSFCFLDIRSPGLGDTAMYLCATSRDTLAQETQYFGPGTRLLVL.

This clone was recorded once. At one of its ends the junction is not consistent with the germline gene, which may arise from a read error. CDR3 protein: CASSPISDLQVF. In DNA, the CDR3 is TGTGCCAGCAGCCCCATCAGCGACTTGCAAGTCTTT. The chain recombines TRBV11-1 with TRBJ1-1; D uncertain. CDR1 SGHAT and CDR2 FQDESV come from the germline V gene (reference sequence). CDR3 size: 12 residues.

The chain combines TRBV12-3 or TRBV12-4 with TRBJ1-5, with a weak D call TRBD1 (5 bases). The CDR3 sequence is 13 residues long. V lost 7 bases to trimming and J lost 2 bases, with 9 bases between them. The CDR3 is CASMRGGNQPQHF. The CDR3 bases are TGTGCCAGCATGCGGGGCGGCAATCAGCCCCAGCATTTT.